This T cell receptor beta chain was recovered during a study of T cells in Graves' hyperthyroidism and ophthalmopathy. Study summary: Peripheral blood was taken when the disease was first diagnosed, before any treatment began. Study-wide results and limits: Appearing also in blood were most of the thyroid clonotypes expanded above 0.001.

V lost 6 bases and J lost 0; bases outside the gene matches: 5. Germline assignment: CDR1 ENHRY and CDR2 SYGVKD. The CDR3 has 18 amino acids. Uncontrolled infection, other autoimmune disease, pregnancy or lactation led to exclusion. Worth noting for this clonotype: Its antigen is not known.

Authors of the study amplified TCR beta CDR3 regions from RNA transcripts. The primer set for the first-round RT-PCR of the TCR CDR3 was HTBI. TCRdb processed the multiplex PCR reads anew with MiXCR; each CDR3 protein has one entry. Of approximately 400,000 distinct CDR3 sequences in the sample, 13% were seen once. Sequences were obtained from blood. This sequence joins TRBV10-3 and TRBJ2-1; TRBD2 matches 16 bases. The clonotype was recovered from a man aged 25-40 years with Graves' hyperthyroidism that later progressed to Graves' ophthalmopathy. CDR3 DNA: TGTGCCATCAGCCCGGGACTAGCGGGGGGGTTCTCCTACAATGAGCAGTTCTTC. Translating it yields CAISPGLAGGFSYNEQFF.